This T cell receptor (beta chain) was recorded in a study of blood T cell repertoires in COVID-19. Study at large: Sites across the United States, Italy and Spain contributed samples from acute and convalescent COVID-19. In each case, the material was cDNA or gDNA derived from T cells, B-cell-depleted T cells, or PBMCs.

V shed 5 bases, J shed 1 base, and the junction held 16 bases outside the gene matches. The CDR3 totals 19 residues. CDR1 and CDR2 (germline): SGHRS, YFSETQ. In the original processing: Nucleated cell counts were estimated from reference gene primer amplification. The data were produced by immunoSEQ multiplex PCR, yet TCRdb's version contains in-frame clones alone and is incomplete. V and J calls and clone size are as listed in that table; D and trimming were resolved from the DNA. The sample yields 75,000 to 85,000 clones, around 80% seen once. This chain uses TRBV5-1 with TRBJ1-4; 8 nucleotides agree with TRBD1. Sequencing input: peripheral blood. This TCR was recovered from a human donor in a cohort sampled during active COVID-19. The CDR3 DNA is TGCGCCAGCAGACCGTACCCGTCAGCCAGGGGGCGAACTAATGAAAAACTGTTTTTT. Amino acid sequence: CASRPYPSARGRTNEKLFF.